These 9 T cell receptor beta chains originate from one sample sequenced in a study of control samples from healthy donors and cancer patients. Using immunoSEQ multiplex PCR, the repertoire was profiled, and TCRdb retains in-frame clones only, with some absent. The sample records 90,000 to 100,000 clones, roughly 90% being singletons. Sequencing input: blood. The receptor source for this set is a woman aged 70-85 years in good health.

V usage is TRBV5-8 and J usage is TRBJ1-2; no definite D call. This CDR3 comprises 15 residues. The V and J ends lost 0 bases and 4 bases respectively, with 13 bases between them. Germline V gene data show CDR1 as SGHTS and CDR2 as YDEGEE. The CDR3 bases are TGTGCCAGCAGCTTGGCCGGGCCCCCTCGCTATGGCTACACCTTC. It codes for CASSLAGPPRYGYTF.

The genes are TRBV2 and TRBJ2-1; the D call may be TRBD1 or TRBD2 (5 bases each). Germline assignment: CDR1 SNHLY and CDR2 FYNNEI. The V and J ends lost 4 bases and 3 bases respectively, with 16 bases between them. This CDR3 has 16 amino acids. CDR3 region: CASSVTGALNYNEQFF. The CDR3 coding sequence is TGTGCCAGCAGTGTCACCGGGGCGTTGAACTACAATGAGCAGTTCTTC.

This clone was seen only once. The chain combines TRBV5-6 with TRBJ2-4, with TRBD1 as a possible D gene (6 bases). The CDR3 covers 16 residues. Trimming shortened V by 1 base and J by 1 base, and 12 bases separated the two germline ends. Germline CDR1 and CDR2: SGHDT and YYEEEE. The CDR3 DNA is TGTGCCAGCAGCTTGTTCAGGGGCGCGGCCAAAAACATTCAGTACTTC. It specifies CASSLFRGAAKNIQYF.

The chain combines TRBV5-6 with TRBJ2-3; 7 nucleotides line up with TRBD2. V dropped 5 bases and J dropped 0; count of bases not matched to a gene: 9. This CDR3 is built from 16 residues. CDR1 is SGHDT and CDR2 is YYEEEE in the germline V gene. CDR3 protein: CASRSSSGLSTDTQYF. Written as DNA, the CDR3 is TGTGCCAGCAGGAGCTCTAGCGGCCTCAGCACAGATACGCAGTATTTT.

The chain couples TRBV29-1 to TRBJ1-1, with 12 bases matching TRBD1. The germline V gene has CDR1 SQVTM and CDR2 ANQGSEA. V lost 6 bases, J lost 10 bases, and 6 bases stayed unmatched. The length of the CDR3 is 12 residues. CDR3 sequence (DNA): TGCAGCGTAGCTGGGGACAGGGGGCGAGCTTTCTTT. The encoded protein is CSVAGDRGRAFF.

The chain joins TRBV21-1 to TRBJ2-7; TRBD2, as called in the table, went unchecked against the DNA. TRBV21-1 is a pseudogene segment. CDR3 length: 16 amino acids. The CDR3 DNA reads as TGTGCCAGCACCTTCGGACTAGCGGGAGTGAACTACGAGCAGTACTTC. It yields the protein CASTFGLAGVNYEQYF.

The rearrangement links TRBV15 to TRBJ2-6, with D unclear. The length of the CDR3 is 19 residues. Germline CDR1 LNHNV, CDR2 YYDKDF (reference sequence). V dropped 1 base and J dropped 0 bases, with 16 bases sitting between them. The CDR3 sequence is CATSRGIAATISGANVLTF. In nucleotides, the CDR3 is TGTGCCACCAGCAGAGGGATTGCGGCAACGATCTCTGGGGCCAACGTCCTGACTTTC.

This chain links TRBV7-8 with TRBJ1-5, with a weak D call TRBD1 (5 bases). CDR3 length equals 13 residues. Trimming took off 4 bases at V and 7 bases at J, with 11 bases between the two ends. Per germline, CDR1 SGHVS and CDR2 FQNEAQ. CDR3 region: CASSSQGGQPQHF. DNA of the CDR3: TGTGCCAGCAGCTCGCAGGGTGGACAGCCCCAGCATTTT. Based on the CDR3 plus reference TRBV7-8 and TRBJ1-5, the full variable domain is GAGVSQSPRYKVAKRGQDVALRCDPISGHVSLFWYQQALGQGPEFLTYFQNEAQLDKSGLPSDRFFAERPEGSVSTLKIQRTQQEDSAVYLCASSSQGGQPQHFGDGTRLSIL.

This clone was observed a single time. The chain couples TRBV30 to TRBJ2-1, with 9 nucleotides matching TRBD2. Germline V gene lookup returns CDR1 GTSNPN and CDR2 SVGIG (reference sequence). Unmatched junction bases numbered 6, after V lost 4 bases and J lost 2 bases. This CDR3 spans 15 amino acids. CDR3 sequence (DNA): TGTGCCTGGACACGGACTAGCGTGCCCTACAATGAGCAGTTCTTC. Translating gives CAWTRTSVPYNEQFF.